These 13 T cell receptor beta chains originate from one sample sequenced in a study of OX40 agonist ivuxolimab in advanced cancers. Library generation was performed with the immunoSEQ multiplex PCR assay. As stored in TCRdb, this immuneACCESS dataset retains in-frame rearrangements with V and J assigned. A fraction of the clones does not appear; measured against another copy, unresolved V genes explain less than half of the discrepancy, and the remainder lacks a known reason. For this sample there are 100,000 or so clones; approximately 91% appear just once. The ten biggest clones cover approximately 0.7% of the sample. Specimen: CD4+ or CD8+ T cells sorted from blood, collected in a trial of the OX40 agonist ivuxolimab. The receptors shown here come from an adult with an advanced solid tumor such as melanoma, head and neck, liver or kidney cancer.

The chain joins TRBV19 to TRBJ2-7, with D perhaps matching TRBD2 (6 bases). From germline, CDR1 is LNHDA and CDR2 SQIVND (reference sequence). The CDR3 has 13 residues. Trimming pared 3 bases from V and 10 bases from J, leaving 16 bases between. CDR3 coding DNA: TGTGCCAGTAGTATGAAACGGGAGACCCTTCAGTACTTC. Translated: CASSMKRETLQYF.

The chain is built from TRBV4-1 and TRBJ2-1; the D gene is possibly TRBD2 (6 bases). The CDR3 spans 15 residues. Germline V lookup: CDR1 MGHRA, CDR2 YSYEKL. Trimming removed 4 bases from V and 9 bases from J, with 19 bases in between. The CDR3 region is CASSRPTSVEREQFF. For the CDR3, the DNA is TGCGCCAGCAGCCGCCCGACTAGTGTGGAACGTGAGCAGTTCTTC.

V gene TRBV25-1 combines with J gene TRBJ1-5; no clear D. From germline, CDR1 is MGHDK and CDR2 SYGVNS. The CDR3 sequence is 14 residues long. The V gene lost 6 bases and the J gene lost 4 bases, with 13 bases spanning the gap. The CDR3 reads CASREAGLNQPQHF. In DNA, the CDR3 is TGTGCCAGCAGGGAAGCCGGCCTTAATCAGCCCCAGCATTTT.

The J gene is TRBJ1-5, the V gene TRBV14; 10 positions agree with TRBD1. The CDR3 covers 19 residues. Unmatched junction bases numbered 8, after V lost 0 bases and J lost 0 bases. Germline CDR1 is SGHDN and CDR2 is FVKESK. The CDR3 sequence is CASSQDWDRGRYSNQPQHF. In DNA, the CDR3 is TGTGCCAGCAGCCAAGATTGGGACAGGGGAAGATATAGCAATCAGCCCCAGCATTTT.

The chain combines TRBV5-1 with TRBJ2-7; TRBD2 matches 10 bases. Germline V gene sequence: CDR1 SGHRS, CDR2 YFSETQ. The V segment lost 6 bases and the J segment 3 bases; nucleotides outside the gene matches: 6. CDR3 length: 14 residues. CDR3 nucleotides: TGCGCCAGCACGGCTAGCGGGAGTTACTACGAGCAGTACTTC. Protein: CASTASGSYYEQYF.

The V call is TRBV18, the J call TRBJ2-7, with TRBD2 as a possible D gene (5 bases). Trimming cost V 3 bases and J 4 bases, with 10 bases left between them. CDR3 size: 13 residues. Germline V gene lookup returns CDR1 KGHSH and CDR2 LQKENI. CDR3 sequence: CASSPGRGYEQYF. The CDR3, as DNA: TGTGCCAGCTCACCGGGCAGAGGGTACGAGCAGTACTTC.

The V and J genes are TRBV5-4 and TRBJ2-1; the match to TRBD2 covers 13 bases. Trimming took 5 bases from V and 3 from J; bases not matched to a gene: 5. Looked up from germline, CDR1 is SGHNT and CDR2 is YYREEE (reference sequence). This CDR3 spans 16 amino acids. The CDR3 protein is CASRLGTSGNYNEQFF. CDR3 DNA sequence: TGTGCCAGCAGACTTGGGACTAGCGGGAACTACAATGAGCAGTTCTTC. Full variable domain (missing parts from reference TRBV5-4 and TRBJ2-1): ETGVTQSPTHLIKTRGQQVTLRCSSQSGHNTVSWYQQALGQGPQFIFQYYREEENGRGNFPPRFSGLQFPNYSSELNVNALELDDSALYLCASRLGTSGNYNEQFFGPGTRLTVL.

The rearrangement uses TRBV27 and TRBJ1-2; a weak D match, TRBD1 (6 bases). Trimming took 4 bases from V and 0 from J, leaving 12 bases between them. CDR3 length: 15 amino acids. CDR1 is MNHEY, CDR2 SMNVEV, per germline (reference sequence). CDR3 in DNA: TGTGCCAGCAGTTCGACAGGATTAGCTAACTATGGCTACACCTTC. Residues: CASSSTGLANYGYTF.

The chain is built from TRBV6-1 and TRBJ2-1; possibly TRBD1 for D (6 bases). The CDR3 runs 15 residues. Trimming shortened V by 3 bases and J by 4 bases, and 13 bases separated the two germline ends. Germline CDR1 is MNHNS and CDR2 is SASEGT. The CDR3 reads CASSDQGLGYNEQFF. The DNA for the CDR3 is TGTGCCAGCAGTGACCAGGGGTTAGGGTACAATGAGCAGTTCTTC.

This clone was seen just once. V and J are TRBV7-2 and TRBJ2-3, with no clear D. CDR1 and CDR2 (germline): SGHTA, FQGNSA. The CDR3 has 15 amino acids. Trimming removed 5 bases from V and 2 bases from J, with 14 bases in between. The CDR3 region has the DNA TGTGCCAGCAGCCAGTCGCGACCGACCACAGATACGCAGTATTTT. Protein: CASSQSRPTTDTQYF.

The sample holds one count of this clone. The chain employs TRBV4-3 and TRBJ1-2, with D tentatively TRBD1 (5 bases). CDR3 size: 14 residues. CDR1 LGHNA and CDR2 YSLEER come from the germline V gene. Trimming cost V 0 bases and J 8 bases, with 13 bases left between them. The CDR3 region has the DNA TGCGCCAGCAGCCAAGATCGGGGGGGAGGCGGCTACACCTTC. It codes for CASSQDRGGGGYTF.

V is TRBV4-2 and J is TRBJ2-3; D not certain. The CDR3 totals 15 residues. Germline lookup yields CDR1 LGHNA and CDR2 YNFKEQ. V was pared by 0 bases and J by 0 bases, with 7 bases between. CDR3 loop: CASSQDSTSTDTQYF. CDR3 nucleotide sequence: TGTGCCAGCAGCCAAGATAGCACCAGCACAGATACGCAGTATTTT.

The J gene is TRBJ2-1, the V gene TRBV2; D unclear. In germline, CDR1 is SNHLY, CDR2 FYNNEI. Between the trimmed V and J ends, which lost 8 bases and 6 bases, there was a span of 14 bases. CDR3 length: 13 residues. In nucleotides, the CDR3 is TGTGCCAGCGACCTGAATACGATCAATGAGCAGTTCTTC. Its protein product is CASDLNTINEQFF.